This is a list of T cell receptor beta chains from one sample in a study of T-cell memory formation after mild COVID-19. Each CDR3 protein is one row after TCRdb ran MiXCR on the 5' RACE reads. The sample lists about 350,000 distinct CDR3 sequences; roughly an eighth were seen once. The sample comprised PBMCs or a T cell subset sorted from them (not recorded which). These receptors all stem from a man aged 18 to 29 who had mild COVID-19 (a few samples of this study predate the infection). Cell type and time point are not known. The CDR3 runs from the conserved cysteine through the conserved F or W. Each record gives: CDR3 protein, CDR3 DNA, V gene, J gene, clone size, D gene. The D gene is left open where the match is weak. Clone size appears in some rows only: once, few, many, or a class for an expanded clone.

cdr3_aa: CASSITLGSYNEQFF
cdr3_nt: TGTGCCAGCAGCATAACACTAGGCTCCTACAATGAGCAGTTCTTC
v_call: TRBV7-2
j_call: TRBJ2-1
clone_size: -
d_call: -

cdr3_aa: CASSIVRDHANTGELFF
cdr3_nt: TGTGCCAGCAGCATTGTCCGGGACCATGCGAACACCGGGGAGCTGTTTTTT
v_call: TRBV21-1
j_call: TRBJ2-2
clone_size: -
d_call: -

cdr3_aa: CASSDDTRAGYTF
cdr3_nt: TGTGCCAGCAGTGATGACACCCGAGCGGGCTACACCTTC
v_call: TRBV2
j_call: TRBJ1-2
clone_size: -
d_call: -

cdr3_aa: CASSLSDAEQFF
cdr3_nt: TGTGCCAGCAGTTTATCCGACGCTGAGCAGTTCTTC
v_call: TRBV12-3/TRBV12-4
j_call: TRBJ2-1
clone_size: many
d_call: -

cdr3_aa: CSASPLDIQYF
cdr3_nt: TGCAGTGCCAGTCCCCTGGACATTCAGTACTTC
v_call: TRBV20-1
j_call: TRBJ2-4
clone_size: few
d_call: -

cdr3_aa: CATSDFPDTSTDTQYF
cdr3_nt: TGTGCCACCAGTGATTTTCCAGACACTAGCACAGATACGCAGTATTTT
v_call: TRBV24-1
j_call: TRBJ2-3
clone_size: few
d_call: -

cdr3_aa: CASRSGGAGETQYF
cdr3_nt: TGTGCCAGCAGGTCTGGGGGGGCTGGAGAGACCCAGTACTTC
v_call: TRBV6-5
j_call: TRBJ2-5
clone_size: -
d_call: -

cdr3_aa: CASKPQETQYF
cdr3_nt: TGTGCCAGCAAGCCTCAAGAGACCCAGTACTTC
v_call: TRBV2
j_call: TRBJ2-5
clone_size: -
d_call: -

cdr3_aa: CASSGGFEQFF
cdr3_nt: TGTGCCAGCAGTGGCGGGTTTGAGCAGTTCTTC
v_call: TRBV25-1
j_call: TRBJ2-1
clone_size: -
d_call: -

cdr3_aa: CASSQVGRVSANSPLHF
cdr3_nt: TGCGCCAGCAGCCAAGTCGGACGGGTCAGTGCAAATTCACCCCTCCACTTT
v_call: TRBV4-1
j_call: TRBJ1-6
clone_size: few
d_call: -

cdr3_aa: CASSSQGAWGQPQHF
cdr3_nt: TGTGCCAGCAGCTCACAGGGGGCTTGGGGTCAGCCCCAGCATTTT
v_call: TRBV7-8
j_call: TRBJ1-5
clone_size: -
d_call: TRBD1

cdr3_aa: CASSLLDRVRLGYTF
cdr3_nt: TGTGCCAGCAGCCTCCTTGACAGGGTGCGACTTGGCTACACCTTC
v_call: TRBV5-6
j_call: TRBJ1-2
clone_size: few
d_call: TRBD1

cdr3_aa: CASSASGGAVDTQYF
cdr3_nt: TGTGCCAGCAGCGCTAGCGGGGGGGCCGTGGATACGCAGTATTTT
v_call: TRBV9
j_call: TRBJ2-3
clone_size: -
d_call: TRBD2

cdr3_aa: CASSVGGTVNTGELFF
cdr3_nt: TGTGCCAGCAGCGTAGGGGGGACGGTGAACACCGGGGAGCTGTTTTTT
v_call: TRBV9
j_call: TRBJ2-2
clone_size: few
d_call: -

cdr3_aa: CASSTRDRAGDTGELFF
cdr3_nt: TGTGCCAGCAGCACCCGGGACAGGGCTGGGGACACCGGGGAGCTGTTTTTT
v_call: TRBV7-3
j_call: TRBJ2-2
clone_size: few
d_call: TRBD1

cdr3_aa: CASSRWIGNQPQHF
cdr3_nt: TGTGCCAGCAGTCGGTGGATTGGCAATCAGCCCCAGCATTTT
v_call: TRBV12-3/TRBV12-4
j_call: TRBJ1-5
clone_size: few
d_call: -

cdr3_aa: CASSSRDVQGTEAFF
cdr3_nt: TGCGCCAGCAGCTCACGGGACGTACAAGGGACTGAAGCTTTCTTT
v_call: TRBV5-1
j_call: TRBJ1-1
clone_size: few
d_call: -

cdr3_aa: CSARPGGNTGELFF
cdr3_nt: TGCAGCGCCCGTCCGGGGGGGAACACCGGGGAGCTGTTTTTT
v_call: TRBV29-1
j_call: TRBJ2-2
clone_size: -
d_call: TRBD2

cdr3_aa: CASSPRTGKGSPLHF
cdr3_nt: TGTGCCAGCAGTCCACGGACAGGAAAGGGTTCACCCCTCCACTTT
v_call: TRBV27
j_call: TRBJ1-6
clone_size: few
d_call: TRBD1

cdr3_aa: CASSWWGRTDTQYF
cdr3_nt: TGCGCCAGCAGCTGGTGGGGCCGCACAGATACGCAGTATTTT
v_call: TRBV5-1
j_call: TRBJ2-3
clone_size: many
d_call: -

cdr3_aa: CASSSDSSNYGYTF
cdr3_nt: TGTGCCAGCAGCTCGGACAGCTCTAACTATGGCTACACCTTC
v_call: TRBV7-2
j_call: TRBJ1-2
clone_size: -
d_call: -

cdr3_aa: CASTISSPLHF
cdr3_nt: TGTGCCAGCACGATAAGCTCACCCCTCCACTTT
v_call: TRBV6-1
j_call: TRBJ1-6
clone_size: few
d_call: -

cdr3_aa: CASSQAGTGREKLFF
cdr3_nt: TGTGCCAGCAGCCAGGCCGGGACAGGGCGTGAAAAACTGTTTTTT
v_call: TRBV4-2
j_call: TRBJ1-4
clone_size: few
d_call: TRBD1

cdr3_aa: CAGRPGLEDLSSYNEQFF
cdr3_nt: TGTGCCGGCAGACCGGGACTAGAAGATTTGAGCTCCTACAATGAGCAGTTCTTC
v_call: TRBV19
j_call: TRBJ2-1
clone_size: -
d_call: TRBD2

cdr3_aa: CASHRTGTGGDEAFF
cdr3_nt: TGTGCCAGTCACCGCACCGGGACAGGGGGTGATGAAGCTTTCTTT
v_call: TRBV19
j_call: TRBJ1-1
clone_size: -
d_call: TRBD1

cdr3_aa: CASSRRGGNEQYF
cdr3_nt: TGTGCCAGCAGCCGGCGCGGGGGCAACGAGCAGTACTTC
v_call: TRBV7-2
j_call: TRBJ2-7
clone_size: -
d_call: -

cdr3_aa: CDSSHGAGTGGLQPQHF
cdr3_nt: TGTGACAGCAGCCACGGTGCCGGGACAGGGGGCCTGCAGCCCCAGCATTTT
v_call: TRBV4-2
j_call: TRBJ1-5
clone_size: -
d_call: TRBD1

cdr3_aa: CASSEQERRVRFF
cdr3_nt: TGCGCCAGCAGTGAGCAGGAGCGCCGCGTGCGGTTCTTC
v_call: TRBV10-2
j_call: TRBJ2-1
clone_size: few
d_call: -

cdr3_aa: CASSLVGLASSYNEQFF
cdr3_nt: TGTGCCAGCAGCTTAGTAGGACTCGCGAGCTCCTACAATGAGCAGTTCTTC
v_call: TRBV7-8
j_call: TRBJ2-1
clone_size: few
d_call: -

cdr3_aa: CASSLFPRDSPLHF
cdr3_nt: TGTGCCAGCAGCTTATTCCCCAGGGACTCACCCCTCCACTTT
v_call: TRBV7-2
j_call: TRBJ1-6
clone_size: many
d_call: -

cdr3_aa: CSARDRGPMLYEQYF
cdr3_nt: TGCAGTGCTAGGGACAGGGGCCCTATGCTCTACGAGCAGTACTTC
v_call: TRBV20-1
j_call: TRBJ2-7
clone_size: -
d_call: TRBD1

cdr3_aa: CSAPPPGRFYNEQFF
cdr3_nt: TGCAGTGCTCCTCCTCCCGGCCGGTTTTACAATGAGCAGTTCTTC
v_call: TRBV20-1
j_call: TRBJ2-1
clone_size: many
d_call: -

cdr3_aa: CASSLTGAGAQETQYF
cdr3_nt: TGTGCCAGCAGCTTAACGGGGGCGGGGGCCCAAGAGACCCAGTACTTC
v_call: TRBV7-3
j_call: TRBJ2-5
clone_size: -
d_call: -

cdr3_aa: CASSARGGPSTDTQYF
cdr3_nt: TGCGCCAGCAGCGCTCGCGGGGGGCCGAGCACAGATACGCAGTATTTT
v_call: TRBV4-1
j_call: TRBJ2-3
clone_size: many
d_call: TRBD2

cdr3_aa: CASGFQGATNEKLFF
cdr3_nt: TGCGCCAGCGGTTTCCAGGGGGCTACTAATGAAAAACTGTTTTTT
v_call: TRBV5-1
j_call: TRBJ1-4
clone_size: -
d_call: TRBD1

cdr3_aa: CASSPRQGGNQPQHF
cdr3_nt: TGTGCCAGTAGTCCCAGACAGGGCGGGAATCAGCCCCAGCATTTT
v_call: TRBV19
j_call: TRBJ1-5
clone_size: few
d_call: TRBD1

cdr3_aa: CASRGRHSGANVLTF
cdr3_nt: TGTGCCAGCAGAGGACGGCACTCTGGGGCCAACGTCCTGACTTTC
v_call: TRBV6-1
j_call: TRBJ2-6
clone_size: -
d_call: -

cdr3_aa: CASSRGQGDYGYTF
cdr3_nt: TGTGCCAGCAGCCGTGGGCAGGGGGACTATGGCTACACCTTC
v_call: TRBV7-2
j_call: TRBJ1-2
clone_size: few
d_call: TRBD1

cdr3_aa: CASRRSPGQGDNEQFF
cdr3_nt: TGTGCCAGCAGGCGCTCTCCGGGACAGGGGGATAATGAGCAGTTCTTC
v_call: TRBV28
j_call: TRBJ2-1
clone_size: few
d_call: TRBD1

cdr3_aa: CASSLGSNQPQHF
cdr3_nt: TGTGCCAGCAGTTTGGGTAGCAATCAGCCCCAGCATTTT
v_call: TRBV5-1
j_call: TRBJ1-5
clone_size: many
d_call: -

cdr3_aa: CASSYGQGGAGEKLFF
cdr3_nt: TGTGCCAGCAGCTATGGACAGGGCGGTGCCGGTGAAAAACTGTTTTTT
v_call: TRBV7-2
j_call: TRBJ1-4
clone_size: -
d_call: TRBD1

cdr3_aa: CSVVSEGNTIYF
cdr3_nt: TGCAGCGTTGTCTCAGAAGGAAACACCATATATTTT
v_call: TRBV29-1
j_call: TRBJ1-3
clone_size: few
d_call: -